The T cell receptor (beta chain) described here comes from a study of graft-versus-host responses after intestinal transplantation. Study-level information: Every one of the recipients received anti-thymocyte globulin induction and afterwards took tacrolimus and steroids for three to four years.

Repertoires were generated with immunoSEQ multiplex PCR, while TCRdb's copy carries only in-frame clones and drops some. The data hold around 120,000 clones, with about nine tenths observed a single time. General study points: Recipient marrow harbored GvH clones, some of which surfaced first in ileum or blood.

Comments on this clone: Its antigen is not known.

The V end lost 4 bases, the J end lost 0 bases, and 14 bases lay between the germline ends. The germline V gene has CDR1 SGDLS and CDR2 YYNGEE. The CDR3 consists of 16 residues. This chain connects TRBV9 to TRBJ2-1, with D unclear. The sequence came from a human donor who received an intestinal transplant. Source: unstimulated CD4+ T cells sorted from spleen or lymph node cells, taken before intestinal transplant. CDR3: CASSYQPESSYNEQFF. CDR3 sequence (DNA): TGTGCCAGCAGCTACCAGCCGGAGAGCTCCTACAATGAGCAGTTCTTC.